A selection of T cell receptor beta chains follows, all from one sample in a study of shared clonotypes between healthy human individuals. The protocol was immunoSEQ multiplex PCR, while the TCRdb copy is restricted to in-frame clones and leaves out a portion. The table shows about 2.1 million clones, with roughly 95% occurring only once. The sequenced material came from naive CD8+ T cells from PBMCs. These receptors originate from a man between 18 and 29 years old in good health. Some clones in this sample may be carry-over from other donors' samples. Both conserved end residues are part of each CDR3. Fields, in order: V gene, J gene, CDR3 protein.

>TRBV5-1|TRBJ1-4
CASSSRDRDGNEKLFF
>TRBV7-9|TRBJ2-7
CASTVWGIEQYF
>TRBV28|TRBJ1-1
CASSLTGGWTEAFF
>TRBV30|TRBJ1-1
CAWSGTEAFF
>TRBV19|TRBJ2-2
CASSPTALNTGELFF
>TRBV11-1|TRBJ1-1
CASSLVGPGNTEAFF
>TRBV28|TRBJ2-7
CASSSPAAQYF
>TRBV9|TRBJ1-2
CASSAGGSEGYTF
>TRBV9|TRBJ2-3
CASSGTGVSTDTQYF
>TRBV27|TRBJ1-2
CASSSLDREGLGPYGYTF
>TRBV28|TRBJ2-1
CASTSPVEDEQFF
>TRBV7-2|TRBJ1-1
CASSLGGRITEAFF
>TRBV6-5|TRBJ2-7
CASSYRQGSSYEQYF
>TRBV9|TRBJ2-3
CASSPTGSDTQYF
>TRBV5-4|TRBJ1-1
CASSFDENTEAFF
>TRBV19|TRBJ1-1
CASSIAGGSEAFF
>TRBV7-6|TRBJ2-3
CASSLPRGGIATDTQYF